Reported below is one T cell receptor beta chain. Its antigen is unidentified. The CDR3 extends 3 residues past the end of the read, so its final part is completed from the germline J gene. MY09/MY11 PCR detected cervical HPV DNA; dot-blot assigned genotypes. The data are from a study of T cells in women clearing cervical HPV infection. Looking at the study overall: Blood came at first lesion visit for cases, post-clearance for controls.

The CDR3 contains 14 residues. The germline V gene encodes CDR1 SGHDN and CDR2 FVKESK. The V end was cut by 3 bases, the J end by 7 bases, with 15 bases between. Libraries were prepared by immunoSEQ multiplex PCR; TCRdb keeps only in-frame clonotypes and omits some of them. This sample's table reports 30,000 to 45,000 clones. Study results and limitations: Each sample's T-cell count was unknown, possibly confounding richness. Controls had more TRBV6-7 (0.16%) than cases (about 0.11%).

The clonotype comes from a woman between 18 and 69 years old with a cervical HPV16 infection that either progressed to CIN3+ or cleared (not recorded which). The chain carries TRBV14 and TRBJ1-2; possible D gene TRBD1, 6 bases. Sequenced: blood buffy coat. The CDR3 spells CASSHSAQGTGYTF. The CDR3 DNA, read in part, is TGTGCCAGCAGCCATTCAGCGCAGGGGACTGGC.